Below, 5 T cell receptor beta chains from the same sample are listed, as sequenced in a study of blood T cells in healthy people across ages. A second PCR, run for 7 to 11 cycles, used a sample-barcoded 5' primer plus a J-beta primer mix. TCRdb re-called the 5' RACE reads through MiXCR, storing one row per CDR3 protein. The data contain 800,000 to 950,000 distinct CDR3 sequences, 35% to 40% of them singletons. The material sequenced was blood. All receptors derive from a man aged 18 to 29 in good health.

There are many counts of this clonotype. The V and J genes are TRBV12-3 or TRBV12-4 and TRBJ2-2; D is possibly TRBD1 (6 bases). The CDR3 runs to 15 residues. The V end lost 5 bases, the J end lost 0 bases, and 10 bases lay between the germline ends. The CDR3 spells CASSLGTPNTGELFF. The CDR3 nucleotides are TGTGCCAGCAGTCTCGGGACACCGAACACCGGGGAGCTGTTTTTT.

Many counts were recorded for this clonotype. The genes are TRBV7-9 and TRBJ1-2, with D unresolved. Between the trimmed V and J ends, which lost 6 bases and 8 bases, there was a span of 16 bases. CDR1 SEHNR and CDR2 FQNEAQ come from the germline V gene (reference sequence). CDR3 length: 13 amino acids. CDR3 sequence (DNA): TGTGCCAGCAGTCTGGGTTACGGGTCAGGCTACACCTTC. This gives the protein CASSLGYGSGYTF.

In DNA form, the CDR3 reads TGCAGTGCTGGTCCTCAGGGTCGTCGCCTCGATGAGCAGTTCTTC. Translating gives CSAGPQGRRLDEQFF. This chain connects TRBV20-1 to TRBJ2-1, with a possible D match to TRBD1 (5 bases). CDR3 length equals 15 residues. Germline V gives CDR1 DFQATT, CDR2 SNEGSKA (reference sequence). Trimming shortened V by 5 bases and J by 8 bases, and 22 bases separated the two germline ends.

This rearrangement joins TRBV29-1 to TRBJ2-1, with D perhaps matching TRBD1 or TRBD2 (5 bases each). The J call may be mistaken, given a closer DNA end match to TRBJ2-7. CDR1 and CDR2 (germline): SQVTM, ANQGSEA. There are 16 residues in the CDR3. The CDR3 DNA reads as TGCAGCGTTGAGGGCCTAGCAGGGAGCTCCTACAATGAGCAGTACTTC. Its protein product is CSVEGLAGSSYNEQYF.

This clonotype was found many times. This chain uses TRBV12-3 or TRBV12-4 with TRBJ2-7, with D perhaps TRBD2 (5 bases). V lost 4 bases to trimming and J lost 2 bases, with 9 bases between them. This CDR3 spans 13 amino acids. CDR3 nucleotide sequence: TGTGCCAGCAGTTCTCGGACTCCCTACGAGCAGTACTTC. As protein: CASSSRTPYEQYF.